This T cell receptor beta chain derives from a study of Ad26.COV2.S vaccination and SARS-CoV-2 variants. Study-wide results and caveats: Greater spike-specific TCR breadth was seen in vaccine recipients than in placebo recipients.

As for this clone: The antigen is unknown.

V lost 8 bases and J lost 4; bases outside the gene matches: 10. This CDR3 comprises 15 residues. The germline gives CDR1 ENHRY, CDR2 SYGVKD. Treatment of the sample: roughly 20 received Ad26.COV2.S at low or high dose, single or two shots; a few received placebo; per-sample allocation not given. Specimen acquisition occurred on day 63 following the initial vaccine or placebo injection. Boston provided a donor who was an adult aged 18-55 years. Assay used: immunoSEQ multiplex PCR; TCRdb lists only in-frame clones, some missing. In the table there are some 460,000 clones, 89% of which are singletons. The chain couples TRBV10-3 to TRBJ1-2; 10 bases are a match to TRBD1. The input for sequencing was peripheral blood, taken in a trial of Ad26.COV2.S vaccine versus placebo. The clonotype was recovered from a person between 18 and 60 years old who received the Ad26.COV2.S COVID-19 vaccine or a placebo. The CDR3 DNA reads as TGTGCCATCCATACCCCGGGACAGGGGCTCTATGGCTACACCTTC. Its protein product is CAIHTPGQGLYGYTF.